This entry lists 6 T cell receptor beta chains sequenced from one sample in a study of shared clonotypes between healthy human individuals. Libraries were prepared by immunoSEQ multiplex PCR; TCRdb keeps only in-frame clonotypes and omits some of them. The table has under 600,000 clones, approximately 94% seen once. Sequenced input: naive CD4+ T cells sorted from blood. Subset defined: CD45RA+ positively selected. The source of these receptors is a woman aged 25 to 45 in good health.

The chain links TRBV7-2 to TRBJ2-7, with D perhaps matching TRBD1 (5 bases). The CDR3 consists of 15 residues. Germline loops: CDR1 SGHTA, CDR2 FQGNSA. V dropped 1 base and J dropped 3 bases, with 13 bases sitting between them. The CDR3 spells CASSLDGRTNYEQYF. The CDR3 bases are TGTGCCAGCAGCTTAGACGGCAGGACAAACTACGAGCAGTACTTC.

Regarding this clone: Other DNA sequences in this specimen translate into the identical CDR3. This chain joins TRBV18 and TRBJ2-5; possibly TRBD1 or TRBD2 for D (5 bases each). Germline assignment: CDR1 KGHSH and CDR2 LQKENI. The CDR3 extends over 13 amino acids. V was pared by 3 bases and J by 5 bases, with 10 bases between. The CDR3 here is CASSPGTEETQYF. The CDR3 nucleotides are TGTGCCAGCTCACCGGGGACCGAGGAGACCCAGTACTTC.

The chain has TRBV5-4 and TRBJ2-7, with D maybe TRBD1 (6 bases). With 4 bases removed from V and 0 bases from J, the gap between germline ends came to 14 bases. CDR1 and CDR2 (germline): SGHNT, YYREEE (reference sequence). The CDR3 length is 15 residues. CDR3 in DNA: TGTGCCAGCAGCGCAGGGGCCACGAGCTCCTACGAGCAGTACTTC. Its protein product is CASSAGATSSYEQYF. The full variable domain, rest sourced from reference TRBV5-4 and TRBJ2-7, is ETGVTQSPTHLIKTRGQQVTLRCSSQSGHNTVSWYQQALGQGPQFIFQYYREEENGRGNFPPRFSGLQFPNYSSELNVNALELDDSALYLCASSAGATSSYEQYFGPGTRLTVT.

J is TRBJ1-1 and V is TRBV11-2; no clear D. The V and J ends lost 3 bases and 4 bases respectively, with 12 bases between them. Germline assignment: CDR1 SGHAT and CDR2 FQNNGV. The CDR3 consists of 14 residues. The CDR3 nucleotides read TGTGCCAGCAGCTTGTCCCAGGTCGCCACTGAAGCTTTCTTT. Amino acid sequence: CASSLSQVATEAFF.

The chain links TRBV11-2 to TRBJ1-1, with D perhaps matching TRBD1 (6 bases). Per the germline V gene, CDR1 is SGHAT and CDR2 is FQNNGV. The CDR3 spans 15 residues. Trimming cost V 3 bases and J 1 base, with 12 bases left between them. CDR3 protein: CASSFSLTGNTEAFF. The CDR3 DNA follows: TGTGCCAGCAGCTTTAGTTTGACAGGGAACACTGAAGCTTTCTTT.

The CDR3 sequence: CASSQADNSPLHF. The CDR3, as DNA: TGTGCCAGCAGCCAGGCCGATAATTCACCCCTCCACTTT. V and J are TRBV4-2 and TRBJ1-6; the D is unclear. The length of the CDR3 is 13 residues. V was pared by 3 bases and J by 5 bases, with 5 bases between. Germline V gene data show CDR1 as LGHNA and CDR2 as YNFKEQ.